The rows below give T cell receptor beta chains drawn from one sample of a study of regulatory T cells in long-lasting Graves disease. TCRdb reprocessed the multiplex PCR reads with MiXCR, giving one entry per CDR3 protein. The table includes under 500,000 distinct CDR3 sequences, about a sixth detected once. These records were also assigned to another study, of T cells in Graves' hyperthyroidism and ophthalmopathy.

Sequencing used peripheral blood mononuclear cells (PBMCs), obtained at new diagnosis, from a patient treated with antithyroid drugs. Every receptor here comes from a woman in her twenties or thirties with Graves disease. Each CDR3 is given with its conserved first and last residue. D genes are given only for firm matches. Clone size, where shown, is once, few, many, or a class for clones that have expanded.

TRBV5-1	TRBD1	TRBJ2-7	.	TGCGCCAGCAGCCAATTTCCCCCGGGACAGGGATCCTACGAGCAGTACTTC	CASSQFPPGQGSYEQYF
TRBV11-3	.	TRBJ2-3	many	TGTGCCAGCAGCTTAGAGTTTTCGACAGGCTCCAACGGGGCGCAGTATTTT	CASSLEFSTGSNGAQYF
TRBV18	TRBD1	TRBJ1-3	many	TGTGCCAGCTCACCAGGGACAGTTAACTCTGGAAACACCATATATTTT	CASSPGTVNSGNTIYF
TRBV6-4	.	TRBJ1-5	once	TGTGCCAGCAGCCACCACGTGGACAGCTATCAGCCCCAGCATTTT	CASSHHVDSYQPQHF
TRBV13	TRBD1	TRBJ2-7	.	TGTGCCAGCAGCACCCTGGTCGCGGACAGGGACTACGAGCAGTACTTC	CASSTLVADRDYEQYF
TRBV2	.	TRBJ1-2	many	TGTGCCAGCAGCGCGGACAGCGCCCTTAACTATGGCTACACCTTC	CASSADSALNYGYTF
TRBV7-9	TRBD2	TRBJ2-5	.	TGTGCCAGCAGCCGGAGGGCGGGAGCGGGTCAAGAGACCCAGTACTTC	CASSRRAGAGQETQYF
TRBV5-6	.	TRBJ1-2	.	TGTGCCAGCAGCTCAGTAGGCAGGTCGGAATCTAACTATGGCTACACCTTC	CASSSVGRSESNYGYTF
TRBV12-3/TRBV12-4	TRBD2	TRBJ2-3	few	TGTGCCAGCACCGAGACTAGCCCAGCAGATACGCAGTATTTT	CASTETSPADTQYF
TRBV28	TRBD1	TRBJ2-7	many	TGTGCCAGCAGTTACCGGGACAGTCATCACGAGCAGTACTTC	CASSYRDSHHEQYF
TRBV10-2	TRBD2	TRBJ2-7	.	TGCGCCAGCACCTTAGCGGGAGGTGGGTACGAGCAGTACTTC	CASTLAGGGYEQYF
TRBV20-1	TRBD1	TRBJ1-3	.	TGCAGTGCCTTGGACAGGGGGATTGGAAACACCATATATTTT	CSALDRGIGNTIYF
TRBV20-1	.	TRBJ1-1	many	TGCAGTGCTAGGAGGGCAGGGAGGTACACTGAAGCTTTCTTT	CSARRAGRYTEAFF
TRBV19	.	TRBJ1-5	many	TGTGCCAGTAGTTATGCCCTGGCGAGGCGGCGGTTCCACCAGCCCCAGCATTTT	CASSYALARRRFHQPQHF
TRBV20-1	TRBD2	TRBJ2-7	many	TGCAGTGCTAAGCTAGCGGGCCGGCTCTACGAGCAGTACTTC	CSAKLAGRLYEQYF
TRBV6-1	.	TRBJ2-1	many	TGTGCCAGCAGGCCCGAGGGGTCAGGTTACAATGAGCAGTTCTTC	CASRPEGSGYNEQFF
TRBV6-1	.	TRBJ2-7	few	TGTGCCAGCTCCCAGTCTCGCGGACCAGCCTACGAGCAGTACTTC	CASSQSRGPAYEQYF
TRBV29-1	.	TRBJ2-5	.	TGCAGCGTTGAACCGGGACGCGGCTTTTGGACCCAGTACTTC	CSVEPGRGFWTQYF
TRBV10-3	.	TRBJ2-1	.	TGTGCCATCACCAGGGCGGGTGAGCAGTTCTTC	CAITRAGEQFF
TRBV11-2	.	TRBJ2-1	many	TGTGCCAGCAGCTTAGAGGGTTCGGCCTACAATGAGCAGTTCTTC	CASSLEGSAYNEQFF
TRBV30	.	TRBJ2-1	.	TGTGCCTGGAGTGTACTCAGGGCCCCCAATGAGCAGTTCTTC	CAWSVLRAPNEQFF
TRBV18	.	TRBJ2-2	many	TGTGCCAGCAGCCCCACGACCGGGGAGCTGTTTTTT	CASSPTTGELFF
TRBV28	TRBD2	TRBJ2-2	many	TGTGCCACCGGGACTAGCGTTTCCGGGGAGCTGTTTTTT	CATGTSVSGELFF
TRBV7-2	.	TRBJ2-7	many	TGTGCCAGCAGCTTGGTGGGCAGCATCTACGAGCAGTACTTC	CASSLVGSIYEQYF
TRBV5-4	.	TRBJ2-1	many	TGTGCCAGCAGCTTGTCACGTGCCCGGATCCATGAGCAGTTCTTC	CASSLSRARIHEQFF
TRBV20-1	.	TRBJ1-1	many	TGCAGTGCTACGCCAGGGAGGGGTATGCGGTCAGACACTGAAGCTTTCTTT	CSATPGRGMRSDTEAFF
TRBV29-1	.	TRBJ2-3	many	TGCAGCGTTGAAGGCGCTGCTAGCACAGATACGCAGTATTTT	CSVEGAASTDTQYF
TRBV7-9	TRBD1	TRBJ2-2	.	TGTGCCAGCAGCTTAGGGTGGGACAGGGATCCCGGGGAGCTGTTTTTT	CASSLGWDRDPGELFF
TRBV7-6	.	TRBJ2-2	.	TGTGCCAGCAGCCCCCCGGGAGTCAGGGGACTCGGGGAGCTGTTTTTT	CASSPPGVRGLGELFF
TRBV20-1	TRBD2	TRBJ2-7	many	TGCAGCCCTGGGACTAGCGTCGACTCCTACGAGCAGTACTTC	CSPGTSVDSYEQYF
TRBV24-1	TRBD1	TRBJ2-7	.	TGTGCCACCAGTGGCGCAGGGACAGGGGGGCCCTACGAGCAGTACTTC	CATSGAGTGGPYEQYF
TRBV6-1	.	TRBJ2-7	.	TGTGCCACCAGTAGTCCCTCGGACGGATCCTACGAGCAGTACTTC	CATSSPSDGSYEQYF
TRBV5-5	.	TRBJ2-1	many	TGTGCCAGCAGCTTGTGGTGGGGTGATAGGACCTACAATGAGCAGTTCTTC	CASSLWWGDRTYNEQFF
TRBV5-1	.	TRBJ1-1	many	TGCGCCAGCGGTGGGCCCCCGAACACTGAAGCTTTCTTT	CASGGPPNTEAFF
TRBV12-3/TRBV12-4	.	TRBJ2-1	many	TGTGCCAGCAGTTTGGGAGCAGGGGAGGGCTACAATGAGCAGTTCTTC	CASSLGAGEGYNEQFF
TRBV5-1	.	TRBJ1-6	many	TGCGCCAGCAGCTTGGGTGAGAGCTCCTATAATTCACCCCTCCACTTT	CASSLGESSYNSPLHF
TRBV12-3/TRBV12-4	.	TRBJ2-3	.	TGTGCCAGCAGCCTCTTAACTAGCACAGATACGCAGTATTTT	CASSLLTSTDTQYF
TRBV7-2	TRBD2	TRBJ2-2	.	TGTGCCAGCAGCCGACTGACTAGCGGGAGCATAGGCGGGGAGCTGTTTTTT	CASSRLTSGSIGGELFF
TRBV6-1	.	TRBJ1-3	many	TGTGCCGGAGGACAGAGCTCTGGAAACACCATATATTTT	CAGGQSSGNTIYF
TRBV27	.	TRBJ2-7	few	TGTGCCTGCCGCCTGGACCTCTCCTACGAGCAGTACTTC	CACRLDLSYEQYF
TRBV15	TRBD2	TRBJ2-3	many	TGTGCCACCAGCAGCCTCACCAGTCTAGCGGGGTACACAGATACGCAGTATTTT	CATSSLTSLAGYTDTQYF